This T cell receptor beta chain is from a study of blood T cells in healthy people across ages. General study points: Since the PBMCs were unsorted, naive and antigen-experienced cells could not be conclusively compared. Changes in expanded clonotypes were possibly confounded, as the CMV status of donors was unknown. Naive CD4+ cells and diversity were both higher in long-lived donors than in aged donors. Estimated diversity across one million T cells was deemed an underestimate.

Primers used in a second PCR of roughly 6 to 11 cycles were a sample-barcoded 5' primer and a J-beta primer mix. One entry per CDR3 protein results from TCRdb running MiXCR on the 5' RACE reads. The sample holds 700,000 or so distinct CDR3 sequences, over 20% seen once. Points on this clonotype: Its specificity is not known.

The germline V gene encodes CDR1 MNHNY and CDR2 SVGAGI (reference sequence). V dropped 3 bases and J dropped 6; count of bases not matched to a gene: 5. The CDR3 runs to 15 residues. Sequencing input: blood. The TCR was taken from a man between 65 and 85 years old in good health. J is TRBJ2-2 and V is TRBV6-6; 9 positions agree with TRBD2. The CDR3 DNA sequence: TGTGCCAGCAGTTATAGCGGGAGCAACCCCGGGGAGCTGTTTTTT. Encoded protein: CASSYSGSNPGELFF.